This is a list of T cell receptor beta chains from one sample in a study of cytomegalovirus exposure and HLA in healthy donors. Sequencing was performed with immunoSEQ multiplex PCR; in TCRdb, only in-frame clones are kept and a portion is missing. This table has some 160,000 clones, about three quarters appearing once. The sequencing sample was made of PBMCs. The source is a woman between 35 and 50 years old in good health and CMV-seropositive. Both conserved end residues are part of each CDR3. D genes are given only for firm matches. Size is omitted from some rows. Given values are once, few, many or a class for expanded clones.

cdr3_nt: TGTGCCAGCAGCATACAGGGGGCGAGGCCCCTTGGCGAGCAGTTCTTC; cdr3_aa: CASSIQGARPLGEQFF; d_call: TRBD1; v_call: TRBV5-4; j_call: TRBJ2-1; clone_size: -
cdr3_nt: TGTGCCAGCAGCTTACGGGGGGCCCACACAGATACGCAGTATTTT; cdr3_aa: CASSLRGAHTDTQYF; d_call: -; v_call: TRBV11-2; j_call: TRBJ2-3; clone_size: once
cdr3_nt: TGTGCCAGCAGCCCCAGGGGGCCTAACTATGGCTACACCTTC; cdr3_aa: CASSPRGPNYGYTF; d_call: TRBD1; v_call: TRBV27; j_call: TRBJ1-2; clone_size: -
cdr3_nt: TGTGCCACCAGCAGCTATTACGGAATGAGGGACACACACACCGGGGAGCTGTTTTTT; cdr3_aa: CATSSYYGMRDTHTGELFF; d_call: -; v_call: TRBV15; j_call: TRBJ2-2; clone_size: once
cdr3_nt: TGCGCCAGCAGCTGGGTACGGGATAACAATGAGCAGTTCTTC; cdr3_aa: CASSWVRDNNEQFF; d_call: -; v_call: TRBV4-3; j_call: TRBJ2-1; clone_size: once
cdr3_nt: TGCGCCAGCAGCCAAGAAGTAGTGCACAGGGCCCGATCGTCCTCCTACAATGAGCAGTTCTTC; cdr3_aa: CASSQEVVHRARSSSYNEQFF; d_call: -; v_call: TRBV4-3; j_call: TRBJ2-1; clone_size: -
cdr3_nt: TGTGCCAGCAGCTTAGCGCAAGCAGGGGGTTCACCCCTCCACTTT; cdr3_aa: CASSLAQAGGSPLHF; d_call: TRBD1; v_call: TRBV7-9; j_call: TRBJ1-6; clone_size: -
cdr3_nt: TGTGCCAGCAGTTACAGGGGGTTCGAGACCCAGTACTTC; cdr3_aa: CASSYRGFETQYF; d_call: -; v_call: TRBV6-6; j_call: TRBJ2-5; clone_size: -
cdr3_nt: TGTGCCCTTGACTACGCCAAGGTCTATGGCTACACCTTC; cdr3_aa: CALDYAKVYGYTF; d_call: -; v_call: TRBV7-9; j_call: TRBJ1-2; clone_size: once
cdr3_nt: TGCAGCGCCCGAGGGGAGGGGGGATCCCTCTATGGCTACACCTTC; cdr3_aa: CSARGEGGSLYGYTF; d_call: -; v_call: TRBV29-1; j_call: TRBJ1-2; clone_size: once
cdr3_nt: TGCGCCAGCAGCCAAGTGCAGGACCAAGAGACCCAGTACTTC; cdr3_aa: CASSQVQDQETQYF; d_call: -; v_call: TRBV4-1; j_call: TRBJ2-5; clone_size: -
cdr3_nt: TGCGCCAGCAGCCCCGGGACTCGGAAGCAAGAGACCCAGTACTTC; cdr3_aa: CASSPGTRKQETQYF; d_call: -; v_call: TRBV5-1; j_call: TRBJ2-5; clone_size: -
cdr3_nt: TGTGCCAGCACCCGGACAGGGGTATCCTACGAGCAGTACTTC; cdr3_aa: CASTRTGVSYEQYF; d_call: TRBD1; v_call: TRBV6-5; j_call: TRBJ2-7; clone_size: few
cdr3_nt: TGTGCCAGCCGTAGGCTAGCGGTTTACAATGAGCAGTTCTTC; cdr3_aa: CASRRLAVYNEQFF; d_call: TRBD2; v_call: TRBV7-9; j_call: TRBJ2-1; clone_size: -
cdr3_nt: TGCGCCAGCAGCCAAGGAAGCAGGGGGCATGGAGATACGCAGTATTTT; cdr3_aa: CASSQGSRGHGDTQYF; d_call: TRBD1; v_call: TRBV4-3; j_call: TRBJ2-3; clone_size: -
cdr3_nt: TGTGCCAGCAGTTTGTTTTTGGGCGCAGGGGCTGGAAACACCATATATTTT; cdr3_aa: CASSLFLGAGAGNTIYF; d_call: -; v_call: TRBV28; j_call: TRBJ1-3; clone_size: once
cdr3_nt: TGTGCCAGCAGCGCTGGACTAGCGGGGGGTCAAGGTGAGACCCAGTACTTC; cdr3_aa: CASSAGLAGGQGETQYF; d_call: TRBD2; v_call: TRBV9; j_call: TRBJ2-5; clone_size: -
cdr3_nt: TGCGCCAGCAGCCAAGGCCCGGGACAGGGGGGCTACGAGCAGTACTTC; cdr3_aa: CASSQGPGQGGYEQYF; d_call: TRBD1; v_call: TRBV4-3; j_call: TRBJ2-7; clone_size: -
cdr3_nt: TGTGCCAGCAGCTTAACCGGGAGCAACTATGGCTACACCTTC; cdr3_aa: CASSLTGSNYGYTF; d_call: -; v_call: TRBV7-9; j_call: TRBJ1-2; clone_size: -
cdr3_nt: TGTGCCAGCAGCCCTAGCGGAAACACAGATACGCAGTATTTT; cdr3_aa: CASSPSGNTDTQYF; d_call: TRBD2; v_call: TRBV7-9; j_call: TRBJ2-3; clone_size: many
cdr3_nt: TGTGCCAGCAGGGGACAGCAGTTTTCGAACCGAGCCACAGGGTGGTTTTACTATGGCTACACCTTC; cdr3_aa: CASRGQQFSNRATGWFYYGYTF; d_call: TRBD1; v_call: TRBV27; j_call: TRBJ1-2; clone_size: -
cdr3_nt: TGTGCCAGCAGCCCTCGAGGTGGCATCTACGAGCAGTACTTC; cdr3_aa: CASSPRGGIYEQYF; d_call: -; v_call: TRBV5-8; j_call: TRBJ2-7; clone_size: -
cdr3_nt: TGTGCCAGCAGCTTAATTCCCGGGACAGCGAGATTTTATGGCTACACCTTC; cdr3_aa: CASSLIPGTARFYGYTF; d_call: TRBD1; v_call: TRBV7-9; j_call: TRBJ1-2; clone_size: -
cdr3_nt: TGTGCCTGGGAAAAACCAGGGGGCTTTTACGAGCAGTACTTC; cdr3_aa: CAWEKPGGFYEQYF; d_call: TRBD1; v_call: TRBV30; j_call: TRBJ2-7; clone_size: -
cdr3_nt: TGCGCCAGCAGCCAAGTGGTCAGGTCCGGTGCTGAAGCTTTCTTT; cdr3_aa: CASSQVVRSGAEAFF; d_call: -; v_call: TRBV4-1; j_call: TRBJ1-1; clone_size: -
cdr3_nt: TGTGCCAGCAGCGGAACGGACAGAGGTTATCAGCCCCAGCATTTT; cdr3_aa: CASSGTDRGYQPQHF; d_call: -; v_call: TRBV6-1; j_call: TRBJ1-5; clone_size: -
cdr3_nt: TGTGCCAGCAGTAGGGGCTCGGGCTCCTATAATTCACCCCTCCACTTT; cdr3_aa: CASSRGSGSYNSPLHF; d_call: -; v_call: TRBV28; j_call: TRBJ1-6; clone_size: -
cdr3_nt: TGTGCCAGCAGTGATCCGCGAGGTGAAGCTTTCTTT; cdr3_aa: CASSDPRGEAFF; d_call: -; v_call: TRBV25-1; j_call: TRBJ1-1; clone_size: few
cdr3_nt: TGTGCCAGCAGTTTTGGTGCGGCGGAGACCCAGTACTTC; cdr3_aa: CASSFGAAETQYF; d_call: -; v_call: TRBV28; j_call: TRBJ2-5; clone_size: -
cdr3_nt: TGTGCCAGTAGTGAAAGCCCCTCAGGGCTAGGCTATGGCTACACCTTC; cdr3_aa: CASSESPSGLGYGYTF; d_call: -; v_call: TRBV19; j_call: TRBJ1-2; clone_size: -
cdr3_nt: TGTGCCAGCTCACCAGGGGCGGTCAGGGAGACCCAGTACTTC; cdr3_aa: CASSPGAVRETQYF; d_call: -; v_call: TRBV18; j_call: TRBJ2-5; clone_size: -
cdr3_nt: TGCGCCAGCAGCTTTTCCTCAGGGGCCACTGAAGCTTTCTTT; cdr3_aa: CASSFSSGATEAFF; d_call: -; v_call: TRBV5-1; j_call: TRBJ1-1; clone_size: -
cdr3_nt: TGTGCCTGGAGTGTGACAGGTGGGAGTTCACCCCTCCACTTT; cdr3_aa: CAWSVTGGSSPLHF; d_call: -; v_call: TRBV30; j_call: TRBJ1-6; clone_size: -
cdr3_nt: TGTGCCAGCTGCCGTCTAGGAGGCTACGAGCAGTACTTC; cdr3_aa: CASCRLGGYEQYF; d_call: -; v_call: TRBV2; j_call: TRBJ2-7; clone_size: few
cdr3_nt: TGTGCCAGCAGCGTAGCGGGGTCTATCTATGGCTACACCTTC; cdr3_aa: CASSVAGSIYGYTF; d_call: -; v_call: TRBV9; j_call: TRBJ1-2; clone_size: -
cdr3_nt: TGCGCCAGCAGGGTTACTAGCGGGGAAGTCTACGAGCAGTACTTC; cdr3_aa: CASRVTSGEVYEQYF; d_call: TRBD2; v_call: TRBV5-1; j_call: TRBJ2-7; clone_size: -
cdr3_nt: TGTGCCAGTAGAGCGGGGGGCACTGAAGCTTTCTTT; cdr3_aa: CASRAGGTEAFF; d_call: -; v_call: TRBV19; j_call: TRBJ1-1; clone_size: few
cdr3_nt: TGTGCCAGTAGTATCGCGGGCCCGGGATACGAGCAGTACTTC; cdr3_aa: CASSIAGPGYEQYF; d_call: -; v_call: TRBV19; j_call: TRBJ2-7; clone_size: -
cdr3_nt: TGTGCCACCAGCGTAAAGGTGGGAGTCCGGTACGAGCAGTACTTC; cdr3_aa: CATSVKVGVRYEQYF; d_call: -; v_call: TRBV15; j_call: TRBJ2-7; clone_size: -
cdr3_nt: TGTGCCAGCAGTTTAAATCAGGGTGGGGGAAACACCATATATTTT; cdr3_aa: CASSLNQGGGNTIYF; d_call: -; v_call: TRBV28; j_call: TRBJ1-3; clone_size: -
cdr3_nt: TGTGCCAGTAGTATCTGGCAGGGTCACACTGAAGCTTTCTTT; cdr3_aa: CASSIWQGHTEAFF; d_call: -; v_call: TRBV19; j_call: TRBJ1-1; clone_size: -
cdr3_nt: TGCGCCAGCAGCTTGTCAACAGGGGGCACAGATACGCAGTATTTT; cdr3_aa: CASSLSTGGTDTQYF; d_call: TRBD1; v_call: TRBV5-1; j_call: TRBJ2-3; clone_size: -
cdr3_nt: TGTGCCAGTAGTATCACCAGGGGGGTGGGCAATCAGCCCCAGCATTTT; cdr3_aa: CASSITRGVGNQPQHF; d_call: TRBD1; v_call: TRBV19; j_call: TRBJ1-5; clone_size: -
cdr3_nt: TGTGCCAGCAGCTTAGGTGTAGGGGGTGAAAAACTGTTTTTT; cdr3_aa: CASSLGVGGEKLFF; d_call: -; v_call: TRBV11-2; j_call: TRBJ1-4; clone_size: -
cdr3_nt: TGTGCCAGCAGCGTGATGACAGCATTCTATGGCTACACCTTC; cdr3_aa: CASSVMTAFYGYTF; d_call: -; v_call: TRBV2; j_call: TRBJ1-2; clone_size: -